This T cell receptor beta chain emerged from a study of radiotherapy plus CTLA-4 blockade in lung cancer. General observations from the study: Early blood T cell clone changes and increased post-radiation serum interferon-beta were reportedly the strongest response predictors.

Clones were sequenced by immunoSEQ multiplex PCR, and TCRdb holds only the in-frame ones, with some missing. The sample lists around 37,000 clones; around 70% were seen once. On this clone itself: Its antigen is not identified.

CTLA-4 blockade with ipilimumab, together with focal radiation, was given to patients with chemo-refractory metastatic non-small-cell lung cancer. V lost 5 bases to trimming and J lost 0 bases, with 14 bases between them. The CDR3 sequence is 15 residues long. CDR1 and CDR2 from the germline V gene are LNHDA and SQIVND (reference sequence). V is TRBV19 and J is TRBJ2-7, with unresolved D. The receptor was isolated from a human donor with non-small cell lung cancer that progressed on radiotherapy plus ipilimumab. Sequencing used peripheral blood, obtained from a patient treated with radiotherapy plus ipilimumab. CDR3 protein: CASSPASSSSYEQYF. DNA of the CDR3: TGTGCCAGTAGTCCCGCGAGTTCTAGCTCCTACGAGCAGTACTTC. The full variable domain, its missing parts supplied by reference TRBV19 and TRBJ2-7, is DGGITQSPKYLFRKEGQNVTLSCEQNLNHDAMYWYRQDPGQGLRLIYYSQIVNDFQKGDIAEGYSVSREKKESFPLTVTSAQKNPTAFYLCASSPASSSSYEQYFGPGTRLTVT.